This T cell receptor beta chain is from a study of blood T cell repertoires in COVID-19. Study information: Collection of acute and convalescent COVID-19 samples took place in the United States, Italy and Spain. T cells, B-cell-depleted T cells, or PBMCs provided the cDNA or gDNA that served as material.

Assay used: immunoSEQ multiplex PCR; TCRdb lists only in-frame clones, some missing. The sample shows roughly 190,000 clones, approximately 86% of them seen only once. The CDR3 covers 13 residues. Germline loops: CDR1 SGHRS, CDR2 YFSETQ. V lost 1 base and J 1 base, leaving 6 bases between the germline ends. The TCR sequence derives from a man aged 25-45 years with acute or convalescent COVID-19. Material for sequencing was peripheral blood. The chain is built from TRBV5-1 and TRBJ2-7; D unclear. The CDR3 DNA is TGCGCCAGCAGCTTGAGACTTTCCTACGAGCAGTACTTC. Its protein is CASSLRLSYEQYF.